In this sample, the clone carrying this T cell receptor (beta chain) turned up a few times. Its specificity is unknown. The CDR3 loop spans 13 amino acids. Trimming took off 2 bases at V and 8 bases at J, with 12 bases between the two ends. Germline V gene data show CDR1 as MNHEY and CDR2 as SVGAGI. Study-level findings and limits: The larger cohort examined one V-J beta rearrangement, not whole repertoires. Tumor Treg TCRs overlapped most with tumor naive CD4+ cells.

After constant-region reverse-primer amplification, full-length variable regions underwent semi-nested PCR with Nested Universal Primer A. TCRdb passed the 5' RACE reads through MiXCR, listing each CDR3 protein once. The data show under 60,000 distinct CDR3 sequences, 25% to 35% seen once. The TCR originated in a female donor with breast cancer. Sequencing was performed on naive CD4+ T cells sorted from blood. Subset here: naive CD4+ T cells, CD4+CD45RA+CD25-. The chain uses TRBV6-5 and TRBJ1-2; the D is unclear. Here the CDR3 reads CASSYDYMSGYTF. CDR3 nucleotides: TGTGCCAGCAGTTACGACTACATGTCGGGCTACACCTTC.